A single sample gave rise to the 28 T cell receptor beta chains below, sequenced in a study of blood T cells in healthy people across ages. A J-beta primer mix and a sample-barcoded 5' primer were used in a second PCR of roughly 7 to 12 cycles. One entry per CDR3 protein results from TCRdb running MiXCR on the 5' RACE reads. The repertoire holds some 750,000 distinct CDR3 sequences, about 20% seen once, with under 25% in the top ten. The sample comprised blood. The receptors here all came from a man aged 65-85 years in good health.

The genes are TRBV6-2 or TRBV6-3 and TRBJ2-7, with 8 bases that match TRBD1. Judging by the DNA end, TRBJ2-5 fits better; the J call may be wrong. Germline V gene sequence: CDR1 MNHEY, CDR2 SVGEGT. The length of the CDR3 is 14 residues. The CDR3 here is CASSWTGRGETQYF. DNA for the CDR3: TGTGCCAGCAGTTGGACAGGGCGTGGGGAGACCCAGTACTTC.

The chain has TRBV29-1 and TRBJ1-1; 7 bases are a match to TRBD1. J lost 4 bases, V lost 6 bases, and 5 bases had no gene match. From germline, CDR1 is SQVTM and CDR2 ANQGSEA. The CDR3 runs 12 residues. The CDR3 spells CSVTPGGTEAFF. For the CDR3, the DNA is TGCAGCGTGACCCCAGGGGGCACTGAAGCTTTCTTT.

This chain links TRBV20-1 with TRBJ2-1, with 13 bases aligning to TRBD2. Germline V CDR1 and CDR2: DFQATT, SNEGSKA (reference sequence). V shed 5 bases and J 8 bases; nucleotides not matched to a gene: 12. The CDR3 sequence is 16 residues long. The CDR3 DNA is TGCAGTGCTCGAGGACCACTAGCGGGAGGGCGGGATGAGCAGTTCTTC. The encoded protein is CSARGPLAGGRDEQFF.

The chain couples TRBV12-3 or TRBV12-4 to TRBJ1-2, with D maybe TRBD1 (5 bases). Trimming removed 4 bases from V and 7 bases from J, with 16 bases in between. The CDR3 covers 14 residues. CDR3 sequence reads: CASSSYEGTSGYTF. The CDR3 region has the DNA TGTGCCAGCAGTTCGTATGAAGGGACCTCTGGCTACACCTTC.

This clonotype was counted many times. CDR3 DNA: TGTGCCAGCAGTGGGGGGTCGACAGGAGCCAAAAACATTCAGTACTTC. Protein: CASSGGSTGAKNIQYF. The V gene is TRBV6-2 or TRBV6-3, the J gene TRBJ2-4; D may match TRBD1 or TRBD2 (6 bases each). V was clipped by 5 bases and J by 0 bases, with 14 bases between them. CDR1 is MNHEY, CDR2 SVGEGT, per germline. The length of the CDR3 is 16 residues.

The chain joins TRBV12-3 or TRBV12-4 to TRBJ1-1, with 9 bases that match TRBD1. The CDR3 loop spans 17 amino acids. V dropped 4 bases and J dropped 1; count of bases not matched to a gene: 10. The CDR3 region is CASSSWTGEGSNTEAFF. CDR3 nucleotide sequence: TGTGCCAGCAGTTCCTGGACAGGGGAAGGATCGAACACTGAAGCTTTCTTT.

This clonotype was observed a few times. One end of the junction fails to match germline, which may point to a read error. The chain uses TRBV6-1 and TRBJ1-3; weak D call: TRBD1 (5 bases). The CDR3 is 14 residues long. The germline V gene encodes CDR1 MNHNS and CDR2 SASEGT. In DNA form, the CDR3 reads TGTGCCAGCAGTGAAGCCGCCGGGGACCAGGCCGCGGATTTT. This gives the protein CASSEAAGDQAADF.

This clonotype was counted a single time. The DNA for the CDR3 is TGTGCCAGCAGTTTATACCGACAGGCCCTCCAAGAGACCCAGTACTTC. As protein: CASSLYRQALQETQYF. V gene TRBV28 combines with J gene TRBJ2-5, with a possible D match to TRBD1 (6 bases). Trimming left V 1 base short and J 1 base short, with 13 bases between. The germline V gene encodes CDR1 MDHEN and CDR2 SYDVKM. The CDR3 extends over 16 amino acids.

This clonotype has more than one count but fewer than ten. The J gene is TRBJ2-1, the V gene TRBV12-3 or TRBV12-4; 12 nucleotides match TRBD2. This CDR3 contains 13 residues. With 8 bases clipped from V and 5 bases from J, the junction kept 1 base outside the gene matches. Written as DNA, the CDR3 is TGTGCCAGCCGACTAGCGGGGGACAATGAGCAGTTCTTC. Protein: CASRLAGDNEQFF.

This clonotype was counted only a few times. The chain couples TRBV6-5 to TRBJ1-2; D is unresolved. The CDR3 sequence is 15 residues long. Germline V lookup: CDR1 MNHEY, CDR2 SVGAGI. V lost 5 bases and J 4 bases, leaving 17 bases between the germline ends. The DNA for the CDR3 is TGTGCCAGCAGTACGTCTGGGCGGTCCCTCTATGGCTACACCTTC. This codes for CASSTSGRSLYGYTF.

The gene calls are TRBV12-3 or TRBV12-4 and TRBJ1-6; D ambiguous. Deletions cut 10 bases from V and 13 bases from J, with 11 bases between. This CDR3 comprises 10 residues. CDR3 protein: CANRIRPLHF. CDR3 in DNA: TGTGCCAACCGAATTCGGCCCCTCCACTTT.

The chain carries TRBV3-1 and TRBJ2-3; D perhaps matches TRBD1 (5 bases). CDR3 length equals 14 residues. CDR1 and CDR2 from the germline V gene are LGHDT and YNNKEL (reference sequence). Trimming removed 1 base from V and 2 bases from J, with 7 bases in between. In DNA form, the CDR3 reads TGTGCCAGCAGCCAAGGGACAAACACAGATACGCAGTATTTT. Translation: CASSQGTNTDTQYF.

The V gene is TRBV29-1, the J gene TRBJ1-3; perhaps TRBD1 as D (5 bases). The ends were cut back, 4 bases at V and 0 bases at J, with 7 bases in the middle. CDR3 length: 13 residues. CDR1 is SQVTM, CDR2 ANQGSEA, per germline. The CDR3 region is CSVGDGSGNTIYF. CDR3 DNA: TGCAGCGTTGGGGACGGCTCTGGAAACACCATATATTTT.

The chain joins TRBV12-3 or TRBV12-4 to TRBJ1-5; D perhaps matches TRBD1 (6 bases). Trimming left V 7 bases short and J 4 bases short, with 17 bases between. The CDR3 length is 15 residues. The CDR3 nucleotides read TGTGCCAGCACTACCGGGACAAGTGGTAATCAGCCCCAGCATTTT. Its protein is CASTTGTSGNQPQHF.

This chain connects TRBV11-3 to TRBJ1-1; perhaps TRBD1 as D (5 bases). Germline V gene lookup returns CDR1 SGHNT and CDR2 YENEEA. The CDR3 is made up of 15 amino acids. V was trimmed by 5 bases and J by 4 bases, leaving 17 bases between them. CDR3 nucleotide sequence: TGTGCCAGCAGCGACCAATCGGGGGAAACCACTGAAGCTTTCTTT. It codes for CASSDQSGETTEAFF.

V is TRBV7-9 and J is TRBJ1-4; D is uncertain. Germline V gene sequence: CDR1 SEHNR, CDR2 FQNEAQ (reference sequence). The V end lost 5 bases, the J end lost 10 bases, and 11 bases lay between the germline ends. This CDR3 has 12 residues. The CDR3 DNA is TGTGCCAGCAGCATCGGACGGGGAAAACTGTTTTTT. Its protein is CASSIGRGKLFF.

This clonotype turned up a few times. The CDR3, as DNA: TGTGCCAGCAGTCCGTGGGAGCGGGGGCCTCTCAGGCAGTACTTC. Translated, it gives CASSPWERGPLRQYF. This sequence joins TRBV12-3 or TRBV12-4 and TRBJ2-7; 8 positions match TRBD2. The V gene end was trimmed by 5 bases and the J gene end by 9 bases; junction bases not matched to a gene: 15. The CDR3 extends over 15 amino acids.

The chain uses TRBV5-5 and TRBJ2-3; no firm D call. Germline V gene data show CDR1 as SGHKS and CDR2 as YYEKEE (reference sequence). The CDR3 loop spans 16 amino acids. Trimming removed 0 bases from V and 6 bases from J, with 17 bases in between. The CDR3 DNA follows: TGTGCCAGCAGCTTGGCAGTCTCTCTCCCGACGGATACGCAGTATTTT. It codes for CASSLAVSLPTDTQYF.

This sequence joins TRBV6-2 or TRBV6-3 and TRBJ1-4, with D possibly TRBD1 on 6 matching bases. The CDR3 length is 13 residues. Germline CDR1 and CDR2: MNHEY and SVGEGT. The V end was cut by 7 bases, the J end by 8 bases, with 14 bases between. The CDR3 reads CASTEHGGEKLFF. For the CDR3, the DNA is TGTGCCAGCACCGAACATGGGGGCGAAAAACTGTTTTTT.

The V gene is TRBV7-9, the J gene TRBJ1-1, with 7 nucleotides matching TRBD1. V shed 0 bases and J 11 bases; nucleotides not matched to a gene: 6. The length of the CDR3 is 13 residues. The germline V gene has CDR1 SEHNR and CDR2 FQNEAQ (reference sequence). The CDR3 is CASSLAQGGTAFF. The CDR3, as DNA: TGTGCCAGCAGCTTAGCGCAAGGGGGCACTGCTTTCTTT.

J is TRBJ2-7 and V is TRBV20-1, with D unresolved. Germline CDR1 is DFQATT and CDR2 is SNEGSKA (reference sequence). Trimming removed 0 bases from V and 0 bases from J, with 12 bases in between. This CDR3 comprises 15 residues. CDR3 protein: CSARDWAASSYEQYF. The CDR3 DNA reads as TGCAGTGCTAGAGATTGGGCGGCCAGCTCCTACGAGCAGTACTTC.

The CDR3 loop is CASSLENLGETQYF. CDR3 coding DNA: TGCGCCAGCAGCTTGGAAAACTTAGGAGAGACCCAGTACTTC. V gene TRBV5-1 combines with J gene TRBJ2-5; no clear D gene. Germline values: CDR1 SGHRS, CDR2 YFSETQ. V was pared by 0 bases and J by 4 bases, with 10 bases between. The CDR3 is 14 residues long.

This chain uses TRBV6-1 with TRBJ2-3; tentatively, D is TRBD1 or TRBD2 (5 bases each). This CDR3 comprises 20 residues. V gave up 5 bases and J gave up 2 bases, with 29 bases separating them. Germline lookup yields CDR1 MNHNS and CDR2 SASEGT. This chain's CDR3 is CASSRWTLSQVGSNTDTQYF. The CDR3 nucleotides read TGTGCCAGCAGTAGATGGACTCTTTCACAGGTCGGCTCAAACACAGATACGCAGTATTTT.

This clonotype was seen a handful of times. The chain combines TRBV6-2 or TRBV6-3 with TRBJ2-5; D uncertain. In germline, CDR1 is MNHEY, CDR2 SVGEGT. The CDR3 loop spans 15 amino acids. Trimming stripped 2 bases from V and 5 bases from J, with 15 bases between. As DNA, the CDR3 is TGTGCCAGCAGTTACATGGCTAGATACCTGGAGACCCAGTACTTC. Its translation is CASSYMARYLETQYF.

There are many counts of this clonotype. This chain connects TRBV7-9 to TRBJ2-1; 8 nucleotides agree with TRBD2. With 5 bases clipped from V and 7 bases from J, the junction kept 7 bases outside the gene matches. Germline CDR1 reads SEHNR; CDR2 reads FQNEAQ (reference sequence). The CDR3 sequence is 14 residues long. The CDR3 here is CASSAPGGRNEQFF. The CDR3 DNA reads TGTGCCAGCAGCGCCCCGGGGGGGCGGAATGAGCAGTTCTTC.

This clonotype was picked up a small number of times. V gene TRBV5-1 combines with J gene TRBJ2-7; 9 nucleotides line up with TRBD2. Germline V gene data show CDR1 as SGHRS and CDR2 as YFSETQ. With 4 bases clipped from V and 2 bases from J, the junction kept 13 bases outside the gene matches. This CDR3 is 17 amino acids long. DNA of the CDR3: TGCGCCAGCAGCGAGACTAGCGGACCTTGGTTGGCCTACGAGCAGTACTTC. Translating it yields CASSETSGPWLAYEQYF.

This clonotype was counted only a few times. This sequence joins TRBV2 and TRBJ2-1; tentatively, D is TRBD1 (7 bases). V gave up 3 bases and J gave up 6 bases, with 15 bases separating them. Germline V lookup: CDR1 SNHLY, CDR2 FYNNEI. CDR3 length: 15 residues. The CDR3 sequence is CASSDRVRGVNEQFF. In DNA, the CDR3 is TGTGCCAGCAGTGATAGGGTCAGGGGGGTCAATGAGCAGTTCTTC.

This clonotype was detected once. A read error may produce the germline difference seen at one junction end. The V gene is TRBV18, the J gene TRBJ1-4; D gene ambiguous. The CDR3 covers 14 residues. Per the germline V gene, CDR1 is KGHSH and CDR2 is LQKENI. CDR3 coding DNA: TGTGCCGGCTCACGAGGACCCGACAATGAAAAACTGTTTTTT. This encodes CAGSRGPDNEKLFF.